These T cell receptor beta chains were read from a single sample in a study of tumor and adjacent non-tumor tissue in lung cancer. Each CDR3 protein is one row after TCRdb ran MiXCR on the multiplex PCR reads. The top ten hold around 40% of the sample, which has 60,000 to 85,000 distinct CDR3 sequences, 76% seen once. Input material: distant non-tumor lung tissue. The receptors were sampled from a man between 65 and 85 years old with non-small cell lung cancer. CDR3s include the opening cysteine and the closing phenylalanine or tryptophan. D genes are given only for firm matches. Size tells how often a clone was seen (once, few, many) or the class of an expanded clone, and some rows leave it out.

j_call v_call clone_size d_call cdr3_aa cdr3_nt
TRBJ1-4 TRBV11-2 NA NA CASSPGSSTNEKLFF TGTGCCAGCAGCCCAGGCTCCTCAACTAATGAAAAACTGTTTTTT
TRBJ2-2 TRBV6-5 NA TRBD1 CASSRTSFQGANSGELFF TGTGCCAGCAGCCGCACCTCTTTTCAGGGGGCGAATTCCGGGGAGCTGTTTTTT
TRBJ1-6 TRBV4-1 NA NA CVSSLFVFTLHF TGCGTCAGCAGCCTCTTCGTGTTCACCCTCCACTTT
TRBJ2-1 TRBV25-1 NA TRBD2 CASSGTSGLGGNEQFF TGTGCCAGCAGTGGGACTAGCGGGCTCGGGGGGAATGAGCAGTTCTTC
TRBJ2-7 TRBV13 NA TRBD1 CASSLAVGWDRDTYEQYF TGTGCCAGCAGCTTAGCCGTCGGGTGGGACAGGGATACCTACGAGCAGTACTTC
TRBJ1-6 TRBV6-5 many NA CASSYSIGGSPLHF TGTGCCAGCAGTTACTCGATTGGGGGTTCACCCCTCCACTTT
TRBJ2-3 TRBV20-1 NA TRBD2 CSARDTAGTSRTDTQYF TGCAGTGCTAGAGATACAGCCGGGACTAGCCGCACAGATACGCAGTATTTT
TRBJ1-5 TRBV20-1 NA TRBD1 CSAPGAIDRVNQPQHF TGCAGTGCCCCTGGGGCGATTGACAGGGTGAATCAGCCACAGCATTTT
TRBJ2-1 TRBV29-1 few TRBD2 CSVEVWDYSYNEQFF TGCAGCGTTGAAGTGTGGGACTACTCCTACAATGAGCAGTTCTTC
TRBJ1-2 TRBV11-2 NA NA CASSQGVYGCTF TGTGCCAGCAGCCAAGGAGTATATGGCTGCACCTTC
TRBJ2-3 TRBV4-2 NA NA CACCQSLGGTDTQYF TGTGCCTGCTGCCAATCTCTGGGCGGGACAGATACGCAGTATTTT
TRBJ2-2 TRBV6-2/TRBV6-3 NA NA CASSTNSGELSF TGTGCCAGCAGTACCAACTCTGGGGAGCTGTCTTTT